The clone carrying this T cell receptor (beta chain) occurred many times. The target antigen is unknown. These data belong to a study of T cells in Graves' hyperthyroidism and ophthalmopathy. Study conclusions and caveats: Blood shared most expanded thyroid clonotypes above 0.001.

The CDR3 consists of 12 residues. CDR1 and CDR2 from the germline V gene are DFQATT and SNEGSKA (reference sequence). V dropped 8 bases and J dropped 3 bases, with 13 bases sitting between them. Exclusions: uncontrolled infection, other autoimmune disease, pregnancy, lactation. Amplified regions were TCR beta CDR3 sequences from RNA transcripts. Initially, a first-round RT-PCR of the TCR CDR3 employed the HTBI primer set. Each CDR3 protein is one row after TCRdb ran MiXCR on the multiplex PCR reads. The profile shows approximately 530,000 distinct CDR3 sequences, 16% of them singletons. The chain joins TRBV20-1 to TRBJ1-1; D might be TRBD1 (5 bases). The sample comprised blood. The sequence derives from a woman between 18 and 30 years old with Graves' hyperthyroidism. CDR3 sequence reads: CSSRAGDTEAFF. The CDR3 bases are TGCAGTTCAAGGGCGGGGGACACTGAAGCTTTCTTT.